The 17 T cell receptor beta chains below come from one sample, sequenced in a study of human T cells and chemical hapten exposure. The time point denotes: pre-sensitization, week 0. The sample's treatment: therapeutic diphenylcyclopropenone sensitization with weekly scalp DPC. Using its own MiXCR run on the RACE reads, TCRdb lists one record per CDR3 protein. The sample includes 280,000 or so distinct CDR3 sequences, 7.5% to 8% of them seen just once. This sample comprised whole blood, obtained in connection with sensitization to the hapten diphenylcyclopropenone (DPC). These receptor sequences come from a man aged 18 to 35 with alopecia areata. Some clones in this sample may be carry-over from other donors' samples.

This clonotype showed up just a few times. This rearrangement joins TRBV7-9 to TRBJ2-1; a possible D gene is TRBD2 (5 bases). V was trimmed by 1 base and J by 7 bases, leaving 14 bases between them. This CDR3 is built from 15 residues. Germline-derived CDR1 and CDR2 are SEHNR and FQNEAQ (reference sequence). Here the CDR3 reads CASSLGGSLRNEQFF. CDR3 coding DNA: TGTGCCAGCAGCTTAGGAGGGAGTTTGAGGAATGAGCAGTTCTTC.

This clonotype showed up many times. This chain uses TRBV18 with TRBJ2-5; no firm D call. The CDR3 sequence is 15 residues long. Germline values: CDR1 KGHSH, CDR2 LQKENI. The V end lost 3 bases, the J end lost 0 bases, and 11 bases lay between the germline ends. CDR3 DNA: TGTGCCAGCTCACCTAGGTCCGACTACCAAGAGACCCAGTACTTC. This codes for CASSPRSDYQETQYF.

The table lists this clonotype with many counts. The V gene is TRBV6-2 or TRBV6-3, the J gene TRBJ1-5; 7 bases are shared with TRBD1. Unmatched junction bases numbered 7, after V lost 5 bases and J lost 3 bases. Germline V gene data show CDR1 as MNHEY and CDR2 as SVGEGT. This CDR3 comprises 15 residues. CDR3 in amino acids: CASSLTGAYNQPQHF. The CDR3 DNA follows: TGTGCCAGCAGTCTCACAGGGGCCTACAATCAGCCCCAGCATTTT.

The CDR3 loop reads CATPARTGGEVNEQFF. The CDR3 DNA sequence: TGTGCCACCCCAGCTCGGACAGGGGGCGAGGTGAATGAGCAGTTCTTC. The chain couples TRBV2 to TRBJ2-1, with 11 bases matching TRBD1. The V segment lost 10 bases and the J segment 7 bases; nucleotides outside the gene matches: 15. The CDR3 has 16 residues. Germline values: CDR1 SNHLY, CDR2 FYNNEI.

This clonotype was picked up many times. The V and J genes are TRBV20-1 and TRBJ1-3; D unresolved. The CDR3 extends over 12 amino acids. Trimming cost V 3 bases and J 2 bases, with 5 bases left between them. Germline CDR1 reads DFQATT; CDR2 reads SNEGSKA (reference sequence). CDR3 sequence reads: CSARSAGNTIYF. For the CDR3, the DNA is TGCAGTGCTAGGTCTGCTGGAAACACCATATATTTT.

The chain carries TRBV12-3 or TRBV12-4 and TRBJ2-3, with a tentative D call TRBD1 (6 bases). The germline V and J ends were trimmed by 7 bases and 2 bases, with 16 bases remaining between them. This CDR3 has 15 residues. Here the CDR3 reads CASMPGTRYTDTQYF. The CDR3 DNA is TGTGCCAGCATGCCCGGGACAAGGTACACAGATACGCAGTATTTT.

This chain joins TRBV20-1 and TRBJ1-4, with TRBD1 identical over 7 bases. From germline, CDR1 is DFQATT and CDR2 SNEGSKA (reference sequence). Losses at the gene ends were 4 bases for V and 8 bases for J; bases not matched to a gene: 25. This CDR3 is 19 amino acids long. CDR3 sequence (DNA): TGCAGTGCTATCGGGAGTTTGGACAGGCGGTCCATCAGATACGAAAAACTGTTTTTT. Translation gives CSAIGSLDRRSIRYEKLFF.

The chain is built from TRBV7-9 and TRBJ1-2; no clear D. The ends were cut back, 10 bases at V and 6 bases at J, with 15 bases in the middle. This CDR3 region has 12 residues. Germline CDR1 SEHNR, CDR2 FQNEAQ (reference sequence). The CDR3 sequence is CATLDGKNGYTF. The CDR3 DNA follows: TGTGCCACCTTAGATGGAAAAAATGGCTACACCTTC.

In the case of this clonotype: A single base separates this from a much larger clone, so it may be a read error. The chain carries TRBV6-2 or TRBV6-3 and TRBJ1-2; D may be TRBD1 (5 bases). Germline CDR1 is MNHEY and CDR2 is SVGEGT. Between the trimmed V and J ends, which lost 2 bases and 1 base, there was a span of 11 bases. The CDR3 runs 15 residues. The CDR3 loop reads CASSYGAGNNYGYTF. CDR3 coding DNA: TGTGCCAGCAGTTACGGGGCAGGGAATAACTATGGCTACACCTTC.

This clonotype was seen a handful of times. The chain recombines TRBV28 with TRBJ2-7; the match to TRBD1 covers 8 bases. The J segment lost 6 bases and the V segment lost 7 bases, leaving 2 bases of the junction unmatched. The CDR3 has 11 amino acids. Germline V gives CDR1 MDHEN, CDR2 SYDVKM. The DNA for the CDR3 is TGTGCCAGCACCAGGGGGCGCGAGCAGTACTTC. This translates into CASTRGREQYF.

This clonotype has a count of ten or more. This chain joins TRBV7-2 and TRBJ2-5, with D perhaps being TRBD1 or TRBD2 (5 bases each). V lost 5 bases, J lost 2 bases, and 15 bases lay in between. Germline CDR1 is SGHTA and CDR2 is FQGNSA. This CDR3 spans 15 amino acids. CDR3 in DNA: TGTGCCAGCAGCCGCGACGGGACCAATCAAGAGACCCAGTACTTC. It is translated as CASSRDGTNQETQYF.

This clonotype turned up a few times. The V call is TRBV20-1, the J call TRBJ2-1; possible D gene TRBD1, 5 bases. The CDR3 spans 16 residues. The V end lost 6 bases, the J end lost 3 bases, and 21 bases lay between the germline ends. Germline loops: CDR1 DFQATT, CDR2 SNEGSKA (reference sequence). This CDR3 is CSAPSPVADSYNEQFF. Here the CDR3 DNA reads TGCAGTGCCCCATCTCCGGTAGCCGACAGCTACAATGAGCAGTTCTTC.

This clonotype has just a few counts. The chain combines TRBV7-9 with TRBJ1-6; 8 bases map to TRBD1. The ends lost 5 bases at V and 8 bases at J; junction bases unmatched: 5. This CDR3 has 14 amino acids. Germline CDR1 and CDR2: SEHNR and FQNEAQ (reference sequence). The CDR3 sequence: CASSPGGTDSPLHF. The CDR3 coding sequence is TGTGCCAGCAGCCCAGGGGGCACTGATTCACCCCTCCACTTT.

The chain has TRBV29-1 and TRBJ2-3; D is undetermined. V was shortened by 6 bases and J by 4 bases, with 14 bases between the two germline ends. The CDR3 spans 13 residues. The V gene's germline CDR1 is SQVTM and CDR2 ANQGSEA. The chain's CDR3 is CSVGMGSADTQYF. The DNA for the CDR3 is TGCAGCGTAGGCATGGGGTCCGCAGATACGCAGTATTTT.

In DNA, the CDR3 is TGTGCTAGTGGTTTGGACAACAGCTACGAGCAGTACTTC. This sequence encodes CASGLDNSYEQYF. The chain joins TRBV12-5 to TRBJ2-7; D is ambiguous. V gave up 1 base and J gave up 3 bases, with 7 bases separating them. Germline loops: CDR1 LGHNT, CDR2 FRNRAP. This CDR3 comprises 13 residues.

The table lists this clonotype with a few counts. One junction end disagrees with the germline gene, perhaps due to a read error. This sequence joins TRBV5-5 and TRBJ2-3; 7 positions agree with TRBD1. CDR3 length: 14 residues. CDR1 is SGHKS, CDR2 YYEKEE, per germline (reference sequence). CDR3 sequence reads: CASRLGQSADTQYF. CDR3 sequence (DNA): TGTGCCAGCAGGTTGGGACAGAGCGCAGATACGCAGTATTTT.

This clonotype was observed many times. This rearrangement joins TRBV6-5 to TRBJ1-3; D remains ambiguous. Trimming stripped 1 base from V and 3 bases from J, with 16 bases between. In germline, CDR1 is MNHEY, CDR2 SVGAGI. This CDR3 region has 17 residues. The CDR3 DNA reads as TGTGCCAGCAGTTACTACGGGAGGGAAGGGCATGGAAACACCATATATTTT. This codes for CASSYYGREGHGNTIYF.